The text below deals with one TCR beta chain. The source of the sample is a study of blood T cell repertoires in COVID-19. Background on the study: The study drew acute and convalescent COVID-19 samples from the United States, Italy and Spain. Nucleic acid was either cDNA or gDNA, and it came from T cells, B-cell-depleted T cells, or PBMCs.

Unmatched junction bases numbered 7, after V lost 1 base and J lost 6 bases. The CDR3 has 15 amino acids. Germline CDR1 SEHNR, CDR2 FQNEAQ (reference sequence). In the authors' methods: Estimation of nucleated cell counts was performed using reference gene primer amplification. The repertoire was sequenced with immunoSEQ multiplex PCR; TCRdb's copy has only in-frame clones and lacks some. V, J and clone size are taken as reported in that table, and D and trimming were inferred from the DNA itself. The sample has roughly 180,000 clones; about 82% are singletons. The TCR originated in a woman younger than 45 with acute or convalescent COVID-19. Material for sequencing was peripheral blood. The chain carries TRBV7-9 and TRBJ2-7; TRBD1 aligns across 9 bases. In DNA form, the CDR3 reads TGTGCCAGCAGCTTAGTCGGGACAGGGCGTAGCGAGCAGTACTTC. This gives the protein CASSLVGTGRSEQYF.